This T cell receptor (beta chain) originates from a study of graft-versus-host responses after intestinal transplantation. Study as a whole: The recipients all started with anti-thymocyte globulin induction and then took tacrolimus and steroids for three to four years.

General study points: Elevated graft-versus-host to host-versus-graft clonal ratios in allografts were recorded for patients with graft-donor T cell macrochimerism. Levels of circulating GvH clones at their peak were associated with early post-transplant HvG declines. Among recipient marrow samples, GvH clones were found; some appeared first in ileum or blood.

TCRdb's copy holds only in-frame clones and misses some; the assay was immunoSEQ multiplex PCR. Of nearly 9,000 clones listed, 27% are singletons. This clone has only a few counts. Irradiated stimulators labeled with violet dye, 200,000 in number, were plated with 200,000 CFSE-labeled responders. Trimming took 6 bases from V and 6 from J, leaving 8 bases between them. CDR1 is MNHGY and CDR2 is SAAAGT in the germline V gene. The CDR3 has 11 residues. This chain connects TRBV6-8 to TRBJ1-2; D call uncertain. The source material was alloreactive CD8+ T cells from a mixed lymphocyte reaction culture, sampled before transplantation. As for subset: CFSE-low proliferating T cells sorted from roughly six-day pre-transplant mixed lymphocyte reaction (GvH or HvG direction). This TCR came from a human patient who was an organ donor for intestinal transplantation. The CDR3 sequence: CASRVSHGYTF. The CDR3 nucleotides read TGTGCCAGCAGGGTATCGCATGGCTACACCTTC.